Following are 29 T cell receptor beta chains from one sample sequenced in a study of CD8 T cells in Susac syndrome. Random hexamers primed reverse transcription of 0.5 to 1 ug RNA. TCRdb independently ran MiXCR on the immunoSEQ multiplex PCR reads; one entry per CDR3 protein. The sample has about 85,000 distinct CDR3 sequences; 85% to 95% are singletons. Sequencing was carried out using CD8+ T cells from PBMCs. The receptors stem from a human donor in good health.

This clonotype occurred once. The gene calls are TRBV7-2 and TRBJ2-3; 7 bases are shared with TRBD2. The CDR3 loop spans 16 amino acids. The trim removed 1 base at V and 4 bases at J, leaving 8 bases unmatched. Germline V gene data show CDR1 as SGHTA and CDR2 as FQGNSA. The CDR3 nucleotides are TGTGCCAGCAGCTTAGTGGCTAGCGGTCTCCCAGATACGCAGTATTTT. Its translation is CASSLVASGLPDTQYF. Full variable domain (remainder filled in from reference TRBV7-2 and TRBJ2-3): GAGVSQSPSNKVTEKGKDVELRCDPISGHTALYWYRQSLGQGLEFLIYFQGNSAPDKSGLPSDRFSAERTGGSVSTLTIQRTQQEDSAVYLCASSLVASGLPDTQYFGPGTRLTVL.

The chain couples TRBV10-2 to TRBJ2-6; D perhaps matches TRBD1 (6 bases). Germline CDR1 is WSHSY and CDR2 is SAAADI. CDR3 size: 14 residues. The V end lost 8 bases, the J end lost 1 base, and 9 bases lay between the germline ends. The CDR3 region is CASSGTSGANVLTF. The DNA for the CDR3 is TGCGCCAGCTCGGGGACATCTGGGGCCAACGTCCTGACTTTC.

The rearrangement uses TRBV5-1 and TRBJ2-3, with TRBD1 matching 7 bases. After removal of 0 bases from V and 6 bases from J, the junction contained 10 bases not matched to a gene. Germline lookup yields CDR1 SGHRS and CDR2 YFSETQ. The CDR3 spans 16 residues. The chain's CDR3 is CASSLDLQGDTDTQYF. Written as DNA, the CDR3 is TGCGCCAGCAGCTTGGATTTGCAGGGGGATACGGATACGCAGTATTTT.

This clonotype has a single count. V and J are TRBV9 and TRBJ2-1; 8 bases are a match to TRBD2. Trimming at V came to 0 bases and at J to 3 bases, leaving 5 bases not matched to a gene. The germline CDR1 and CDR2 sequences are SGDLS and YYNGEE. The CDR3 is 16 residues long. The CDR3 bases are TGTGCCAGCAGCGTAGAAGGGGCGGGAGGCTACAATGAGCAGTTCTTC. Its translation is CASSVEGAGGYNEQFF.

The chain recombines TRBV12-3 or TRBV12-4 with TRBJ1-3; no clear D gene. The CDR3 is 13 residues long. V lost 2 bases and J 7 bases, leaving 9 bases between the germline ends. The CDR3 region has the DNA TGTGCCAGCAGTTTAATCCGCGGTAACACCATATATTTT. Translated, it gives CASSLIRGNTIYF.

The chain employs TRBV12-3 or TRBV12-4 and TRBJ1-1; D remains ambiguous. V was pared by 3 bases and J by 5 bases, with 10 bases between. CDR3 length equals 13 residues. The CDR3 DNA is TGTGCCAGCAGTTTTGGATCGGGGACTGAAGCTTTCTTT. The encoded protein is CASSFGSGTEAFF.

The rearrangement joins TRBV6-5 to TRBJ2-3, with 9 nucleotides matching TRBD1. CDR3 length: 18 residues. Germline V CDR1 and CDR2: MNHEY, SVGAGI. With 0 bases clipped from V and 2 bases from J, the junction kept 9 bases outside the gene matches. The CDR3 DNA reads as TGTGCCAGCAGTTACTCGCCGAGGACAGGGGTTTCCACAGATACGCAGTATTTT. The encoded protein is CASSYSPRTGVSTDTQYF.

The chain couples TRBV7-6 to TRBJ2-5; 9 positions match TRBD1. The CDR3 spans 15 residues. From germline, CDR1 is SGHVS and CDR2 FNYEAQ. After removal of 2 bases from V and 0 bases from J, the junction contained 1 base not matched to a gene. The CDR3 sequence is CASSLWDRDQETQYF. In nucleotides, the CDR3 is TGTGCCAGCAGCTTATGGGACAGGGACCAAGAGACCCAGTACTTC. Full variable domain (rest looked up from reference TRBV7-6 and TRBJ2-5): GAGVSQSPRYKVTKRGQDVALRCDPISGHVSLYWYRQALGQGPEFLTYFNYEAQQDKSGLPNDRFSAERPEGSISTLTIQRTEQRDSAMYRCASSLWDRDQETQYFGPGTRLLVL.

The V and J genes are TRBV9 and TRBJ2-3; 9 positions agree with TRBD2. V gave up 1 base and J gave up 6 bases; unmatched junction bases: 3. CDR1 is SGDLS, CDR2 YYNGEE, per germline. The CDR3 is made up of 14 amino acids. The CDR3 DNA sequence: TGTGCCAGCAGCGTAAGCGGGGGGCGGGATACGCAGTATTTT. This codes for CASSVSGGRDTQYF.

The CDR3 sequence: CASRDGGKGSYEQYV. CDR3 coding DNA: TGTGCCAGCAGGGACGGGGGGAAGGGCTCCTACGAGCAGTACGTC. The chain links TRBV9 to TRBJ2-7, with 7 nucleotides matching TRBD2. Losses at the gene ends were 5 bases for V and 0 bases for J; bases not matched to a gene: 8. Per germline, CDR1 SGDLS and CDR2 YYNGEE. The CDR3 totals 15 residues.

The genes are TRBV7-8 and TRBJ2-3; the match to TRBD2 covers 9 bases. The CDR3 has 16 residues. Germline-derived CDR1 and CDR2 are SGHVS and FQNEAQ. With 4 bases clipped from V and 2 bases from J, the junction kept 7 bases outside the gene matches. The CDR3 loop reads CASSSRAGGPTDTQYF. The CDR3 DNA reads TGTGCCAGCAGCTCCAGAGCGGGGGGACCCACAGATACGCAGTATTTT.

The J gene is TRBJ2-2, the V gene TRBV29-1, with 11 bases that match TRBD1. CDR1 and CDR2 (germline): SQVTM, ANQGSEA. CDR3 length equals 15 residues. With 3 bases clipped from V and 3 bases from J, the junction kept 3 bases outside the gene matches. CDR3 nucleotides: TGCAGCGTTGACGGGGACAGGGGGGACACCGGGGAGCTGTTTTTT. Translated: CSVDGDRGDTGELFF.

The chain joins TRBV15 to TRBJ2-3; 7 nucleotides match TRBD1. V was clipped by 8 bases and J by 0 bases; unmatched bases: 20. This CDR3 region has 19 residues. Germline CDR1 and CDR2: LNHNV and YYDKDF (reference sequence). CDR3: CATSQTPGTVVFSTDTQYF. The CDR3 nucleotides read TGTGCCACCTCTCAAACACCCGGGACAGTTGTCTTTAGCACAGATACGCAGTATTTT. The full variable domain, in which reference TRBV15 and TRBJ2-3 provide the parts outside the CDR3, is DAMVIQNPRYQVTQFGKPVTLSCSQTLNHNVMYWYQQKSSQAPKLLFHYYDKDFNNEADTPDNFQSRRPNTSFCFLDIRSPGLGDTAMYLCATSQTPGTVVFSTDTQYFGPGTRLTVL.

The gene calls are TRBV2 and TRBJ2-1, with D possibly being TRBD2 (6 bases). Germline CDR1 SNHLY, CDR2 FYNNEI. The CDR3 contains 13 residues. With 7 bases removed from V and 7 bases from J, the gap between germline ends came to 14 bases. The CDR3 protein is CASTKNRGNEQFF. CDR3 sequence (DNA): TGTGCCAGCACAAAAAACCGGGGGAATGAGCAGTTCTTC.

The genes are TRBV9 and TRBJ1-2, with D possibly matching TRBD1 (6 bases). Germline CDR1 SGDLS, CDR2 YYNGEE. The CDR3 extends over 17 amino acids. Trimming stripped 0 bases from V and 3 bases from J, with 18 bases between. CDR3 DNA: TGTGCCAGCAGCGTAGGAACACAGGGTCCTACGGACTATGGCTACACCTTC. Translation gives CASSVGTQGPTDYGYTF.

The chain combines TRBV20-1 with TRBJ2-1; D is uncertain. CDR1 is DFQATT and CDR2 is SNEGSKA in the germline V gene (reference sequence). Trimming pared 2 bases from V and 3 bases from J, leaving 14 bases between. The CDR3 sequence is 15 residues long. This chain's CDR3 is CSARHYHTLYNEQFF. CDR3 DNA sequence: TGCAGTGCTAGACATTATCATACCCTCTACAATGAGCAGTTCTTC.

DNA for the CDR3: TGTGCCAGCAGCGTAGGGAGTAGCCTAGGAACTGAAGCTTTCTTT. This codes for CASSVGSSLGTEAFF. The chain recombines TRBV9 with TRBJ1-1; D is ambiguous. The CDR3 extends over 15 amino acids. Trimming stripped 0 bases from V and 5 bases from J, with 14 bases between. The germline V gene has CDR1 SGDLS and CDR2 YYNGEE.

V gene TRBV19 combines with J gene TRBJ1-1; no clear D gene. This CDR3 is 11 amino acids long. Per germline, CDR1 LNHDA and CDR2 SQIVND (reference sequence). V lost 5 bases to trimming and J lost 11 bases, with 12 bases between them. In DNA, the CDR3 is TGTGCCAGTAGTTCGGGAAGCAGGGCTTTCTTT. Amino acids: CASSSGSRAFF.

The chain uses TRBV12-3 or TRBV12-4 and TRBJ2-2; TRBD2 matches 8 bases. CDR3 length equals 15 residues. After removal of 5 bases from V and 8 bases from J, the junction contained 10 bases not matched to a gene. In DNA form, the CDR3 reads TGTGCCAGCAGTCCCGCCCGGGAGGGACTAGGGGAGCTGTTTTTT. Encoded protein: CASSPAREGLGELFF.

The CDR3 reads CASSLDPGQRSPLHF. The CDR3 DNA follows: TGCGCCAGCAGCCTAGACCCGGGACAGCGGTCACCCCTCCACTTT. The gene calls are TRBV4-3 and TRBJ1-6, with 7 nucleotides matching TRBD1. Trimming removed 4 bases from V and 10 bases from J; junction bases left unmatched: 10. The CDR3 runs to 15 residues. Germline-derived CDR1 and CDR2 are LGHNA and YSLEER.

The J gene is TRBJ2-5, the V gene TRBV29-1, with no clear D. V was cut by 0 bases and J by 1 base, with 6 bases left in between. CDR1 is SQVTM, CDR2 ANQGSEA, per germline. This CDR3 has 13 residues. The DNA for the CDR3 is TGCAGCGTTGAAGAGTGGGCCCAAGAGACCCAGTACTTC. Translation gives CSVEEWAQETQYF.

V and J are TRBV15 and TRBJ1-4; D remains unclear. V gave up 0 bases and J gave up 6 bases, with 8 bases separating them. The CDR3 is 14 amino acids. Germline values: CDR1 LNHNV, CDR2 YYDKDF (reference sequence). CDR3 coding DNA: TGTGCCACCAGCAGAGATAGATCGGATGAAAAACTGTTTTTT. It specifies CATSRDRSDEKLFF.

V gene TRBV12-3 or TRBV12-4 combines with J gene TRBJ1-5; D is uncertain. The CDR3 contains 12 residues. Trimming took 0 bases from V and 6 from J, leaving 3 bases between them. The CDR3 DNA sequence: TGTGCCAGCAGTTTAGCCCGTCAGCCCCAGCATTTT. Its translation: CASSLARQPQHF.

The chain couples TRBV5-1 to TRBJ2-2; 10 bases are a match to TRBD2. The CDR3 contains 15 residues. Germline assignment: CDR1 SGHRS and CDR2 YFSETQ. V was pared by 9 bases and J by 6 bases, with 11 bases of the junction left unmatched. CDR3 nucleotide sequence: TGCGCCACCTACGGAGGACTAGCGGCCGCCGGGGAGCTGTTTTTT. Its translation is CATYGGLAAAGELFF.

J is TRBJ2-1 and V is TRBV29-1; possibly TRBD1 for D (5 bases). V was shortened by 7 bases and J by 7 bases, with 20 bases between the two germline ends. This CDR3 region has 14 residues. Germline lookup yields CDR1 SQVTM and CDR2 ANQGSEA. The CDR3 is CSGTKGLPGNEQFF. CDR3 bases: TGCAGCGGGACGAAGGGGCTACCCGGTAATGAGCAGTTCTTC.

The CDR3 spells CASSDQGPREPQHF. The CDR3 DNA reads as TGTGCCAGCAGTGATCAGGGGCCAAGGGAGCCCCAGCATTTT. The V call is TRBV2, the J call TRBJ1-5; the D gene is possibly TRBD1 (6 bases). CDR1 SNHLY and CDR2 FYNNEI come from the germline V gene. Trimming pared 3 bases from V and 8 bases from J, leaving 14 bases between. The CDR3 totals 14 residues.

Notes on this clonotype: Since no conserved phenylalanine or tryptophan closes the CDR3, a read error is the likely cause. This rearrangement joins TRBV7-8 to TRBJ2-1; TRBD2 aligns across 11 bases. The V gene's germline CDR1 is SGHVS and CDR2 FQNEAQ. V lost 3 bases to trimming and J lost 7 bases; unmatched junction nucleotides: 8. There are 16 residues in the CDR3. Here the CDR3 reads CASSFSPSGRKNEQFL. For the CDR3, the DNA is TGTGCCAGCAGCTTTTCCCCTAGCGGGAGGAAGAATGAGCAGTTCCTC.

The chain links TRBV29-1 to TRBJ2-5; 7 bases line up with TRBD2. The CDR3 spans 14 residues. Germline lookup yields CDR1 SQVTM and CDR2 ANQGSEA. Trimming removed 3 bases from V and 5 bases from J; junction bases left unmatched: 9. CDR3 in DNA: TGCAGCGTTGATTATAGGGAGGGGCCGGAGACCCAGTACTTC. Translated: CSVDYREGPETQYF.

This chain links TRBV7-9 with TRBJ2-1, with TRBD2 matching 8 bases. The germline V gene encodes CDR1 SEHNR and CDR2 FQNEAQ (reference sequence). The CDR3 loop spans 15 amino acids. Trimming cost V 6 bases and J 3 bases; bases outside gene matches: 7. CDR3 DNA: TGTGCCAGCAGGCTACTAGCGGATCGCTACAATGAGCAGTTCTTC. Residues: CASRLLADRYNEQFF.